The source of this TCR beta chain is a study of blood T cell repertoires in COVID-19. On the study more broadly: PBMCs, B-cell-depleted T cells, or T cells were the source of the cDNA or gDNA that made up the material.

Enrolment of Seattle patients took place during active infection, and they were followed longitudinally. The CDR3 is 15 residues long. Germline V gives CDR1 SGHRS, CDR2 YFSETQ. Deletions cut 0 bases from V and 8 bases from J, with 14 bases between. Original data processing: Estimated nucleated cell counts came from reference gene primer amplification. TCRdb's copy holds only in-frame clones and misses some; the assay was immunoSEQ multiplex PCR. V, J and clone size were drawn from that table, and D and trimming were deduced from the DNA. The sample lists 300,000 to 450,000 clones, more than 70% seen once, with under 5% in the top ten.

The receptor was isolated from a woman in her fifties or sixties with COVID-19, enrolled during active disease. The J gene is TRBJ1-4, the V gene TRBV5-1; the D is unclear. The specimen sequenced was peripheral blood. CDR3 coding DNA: TGCGCCAGCAGCTTGGGGCCTGAGGGCTCGGAAAAACTGTTTTTT. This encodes CASSLGPEGSEKLFF.